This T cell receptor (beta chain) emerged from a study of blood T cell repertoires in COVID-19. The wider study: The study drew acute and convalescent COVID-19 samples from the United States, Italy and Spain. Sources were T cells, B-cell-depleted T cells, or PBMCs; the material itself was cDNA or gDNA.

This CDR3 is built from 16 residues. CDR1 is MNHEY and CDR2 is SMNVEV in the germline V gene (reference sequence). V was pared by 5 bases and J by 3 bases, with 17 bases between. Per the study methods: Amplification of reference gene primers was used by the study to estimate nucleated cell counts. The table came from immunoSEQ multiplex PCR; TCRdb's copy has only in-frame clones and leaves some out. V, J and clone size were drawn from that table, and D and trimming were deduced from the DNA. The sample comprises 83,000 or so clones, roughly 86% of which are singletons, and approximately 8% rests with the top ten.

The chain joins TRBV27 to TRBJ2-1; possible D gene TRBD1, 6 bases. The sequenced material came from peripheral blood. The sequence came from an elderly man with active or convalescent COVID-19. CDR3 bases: TGTGCCAGCAGTCTTACCCCAGGGGCGGGCTACAATGAGCAGTTCTTC. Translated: CASSLTPGAGYNEQFF.